The rows below give T cell receptor beta chains drawn from one sample of a study of blood T cell repertoires in COVID-19. TCRdb keeps only in-frame clones here, not all; method: immunoSEQ multiplex PCR. The table includes about 170,000 clones, over 75% detected once. The material sequenced was peripheral blood. The receptors here all came from a man in his 60s who had recovered from COVID-19. Each CDR3 is given with its conserved first and last residue. The D gene is left open where the match is weak. Rows give clone size only sometimes, using once, few, many, or a class for an expanded clone.

v_gene,len,abundance,j_gene,d_gene,CDR3aa,CDR3nt
TRBV3-1/TRBV3-2,16,NA,TRBJ1-1,TRBD1,CASSLDRGWVNTEAFF,TGTGCCAGCAGCCTGGACAGGGGGTGGGTGAACACTGAAGCTTTCTTT
TRBV6-5,15,once,TRBJ2-7,TRBD2,CASSLSSGAPYEQYF,TGTGCCAGCTCCCTTAGTAGCGGGGCCCCCTACGAGCAGTACTTC
TRBV18,21,NA,TRBJ2-3,TRBD2,CASSPPLGLAGGPDYTDTQYF,TGTGCCAGCTCACCACCGCTCGGACTAGCGGGGGGCCCGGATTACACAGATACGCAGTATTTT
TRBV4-3,15,few,TRBJ1-6,NA,CASSQAWQGQSPLHF,TGCGCCAGCAGCCAAGCCTGGCAGGGCCAGTCACCCCTCCACTTT
TRBV7-2,15,NA,TRBJ1-6,TRBD1,CASSGGTGGSAPLHF,TGTGCCAGCAGCGGCGGGACAGGGGGCTCGGCACCCCTCCACTTT
TRBV3-1/TRBV3-2,15,NA,TRBJ1-6,NA,CASSQDQVPNSPLHF,TGTGCCAGCAGCCAAGATCAGGTCCCTAATTCACCCCTCCACTTT
TRBV2,14,NA,TRBJ2-3,TRBD2,CASSLAGRTDTQYF,TGTGCCAGCAGTCTAGCGGGGAGAACAGATACGCAGTATTTT
TRBV7-9,12,NA,TRBJ2-1,TRBD2,CASSLTGTSPLF,TGTGCCAGCAGCCTCACCGGGACTAGCCCCCTCTTC
TRBV9,14,NA,TRBJ2-5,TRBD1,CASSPSTGWETQYF,TGTGCCAGCAGCCCATCGACAGGGTGGGAGACCCAGTACTTC
TRBV19,13,NA,TRBJ1-4,NA,CASRTGINEKLFF,TGTGCCAGTAGGACAGGAATTAATGAAAAACTGTTTTTT
TRBV4-3,15,NA,TRBJ1-2,NA,CASSQDEATPLGYTF,TGCGCCAGCAGCCAAGACGAGGCAACCCCTCTGGGCTACACCTTC
TRBV18,14,NA,TRBJ2-2,NA,CASSTDSFTGELFF,TGTGCCAGCTCAACCGACAGTTTCACCGGGGAGCTGTTTTTT
TRBV15,14,NA,TRBJ2-5,TRBD1,CATKSQTGVETQYF,TGTGCCACCAAATCTCAGACAGGGGTGGAGACCCAGTACTTC
TRBV19,16,NA,TRBJ1-2,NA,CASSLPRQRAPYGYTF,TGTGCCAGTAGTCTACCCCGACAGCGAGCCCCCTATGGCTACACCTTC
TRBV5-6,12,NA,TRBJ1-2,NA,CASSAQGYGYTF,TGTGCCAGCAGCGCACAGGGCTATGGCTACACCTTC
TRBV7-3,17,NA,TRBJ1-2,TRBD1,CASSLRGGQGADYGYTF,TGTGCCAGCAGCTTAAGGGGCGGGCAGGGGGCGGACTATGGCTACACCTTC
TRBV11-1,15,NA,TRBJ2-1,TRBD2,CASSRGGIAYNEQFF,TGTGCCAGCAGCCGGGGGGGGATTGCCTACAATGAGCAGTTCTTC
TRBV6-2/TRBV6-3,15,NA,TRBJ2-5,NA,CASSSHRGSEETQYF,TGTGCCAGCAGTTCGCACCGGGGGAGCGAAGAGACCCAGTACTTC
TRBV24-1,14,NA,TRBJ2-5,NA,CATSDNRVVETQYF,TGTGCCACCAGTGATAACAGGGTCGTGGAGACCCAGTACTTC
TRBV29-1,11,NA,TRBJ2-1,NA,CSVGPYNEQFF,TGCAGCGTTGGTCCATACAATGAGCAGTTCTTC
TRBV19,14,NA,TRBJ2-5,TRBD2,CASSTGGAKETQYF,TGTGCCAGTAGTACGGGGGGGGCCAAAGAGACCCAGTACTTC
TRBV9,14,once,TRBJ2-4,TRBD1,CASSPGQGAYIQYF,TGTGCCAGCAGCCCAGGACAGGGGGCGTACATTCAGTACTTC
TRBV27,15,once,TRBJ2-1,TRBD1,CASSTRGTALNEQFF,TGTGCCAGCAGCACAAGGGGGACAGCATTAAATGAGCAGTTCTTC
TRBV3-1/TRBV3-2,15,NA,TRBJ2-3,NA,CASSQAASNADTQYF,TGTGCCAGCAGCCAAGCGGCTAGCAATGCAGATACGCAGTATTTT
TRBV5-4,15,NA,TRBJ2-3,NA,CASSLRQGSTDTQYF,TGTGCCAGCAGCTTGAGGCAGGGAAGCACAGATACGCAGTATTTT
TRBV2,14,NA,TRBJ1-2,TRBD1,CASSIRTGFYGYTF,TGTGCCAGCAGTATAAGGACAGGCTTCTATGGCTACACCTTC
TRBV5-1,16,NA,TRBJ1-3,NA,CASSLAGHDSGNTIYF,TGCGCCAGCAGCTTGGCCGGACACGACTCTGGAAACACCATATATTTT
TRBV7-8,15,few,TRBJ2-7,NA,CASSLGLSSSYEQYF,TGTGCCAGCAGCCTGGGACTCTCGAGCTCCTACGAGCAGTACTTC
TRBV5-8,15,NA,TRBJ1-1,NA,CASSLEPGPYTEAFF,TGTGCCAGCAGCTTGGAGCCAGGTCCGTACACTGAAGCTTTCTTT
TRBV5-6,15,many,TRBJ2-2,NA,CASSLAPTNTGELFF,TGTGCCAGCAGCTTGGCGCCGACTAACACCGGGGAGCTGTTTTTT
TRBV2,13,NA,TRBJ1-1,TRBD1,CAGFRGRDTEAFF,TGTGCCGGGTTCAGGGGGCGAGACACTGAAGCTTTCTTT
TRBV19,13,once,TRBJ1-2,NA,CASSTNFDYGYTF,TGTGCCAGTAGTACAAATTTTGACTATGGCTACACCTTC
TRBV6-5,13,NA,TRBJ1-2,TRBD1,CASSPSTGVGYTF,TGTGCCAGCAGCCCAAGCACAGGGGTTGGCTACACCTTC
TRBV5-1,15,NA,TRBJ2-1,TRBD1,CASSKPGQGADEQFF,TGCGCCAGCAGCAAACCGGGACAGGGGGCGGATGAGCAGTTCTTC
TRBV7-2,16,NA,TRBJ2-2,NA,CASSLARASDTGELFF,TGTGCCAGCAGCTTAGCCCGGGCTAGCGACACCGGGGAGCTGTTTTTT
TRBV10-1,16,NA,TRBJ1-5,TRBD1,CASRDRGRGPVEPQHF,TGCGCCAGCCGGGACAGGGGACGGGGCCCGGTCGAGCCCCAGCATTTT
TRBV7-9,13,NA,TRBJ1-2,NA,CASSFTGNYGYTF,TGTGCCAGCAGCTTCACAGGGAACTATGGCTACACCTTC
TRBV5-1,15,NA,TRBJ1-2,TRBD1,CASSPTGGLGYGYTF,TGCGCCAGCAGCCCAACAGGGGGCTTGGGCTATGGCTACACCTTC
TRBV7-9,15,NA,TRBJ1-1,TRBD1,CASSLGDRGNTEAFF,TGTGCCAGCAGCTTAGGAGACAGGGGGAACACTGAAGCTTTCTTT
TRBV7-2,16,NA,TRBJ1-2,TRBD1,CASSLSRDRESYGYTF,TGTGCCAGCAGCTTATCAAGGGACAGGGAGTCCTATGGCTACACCTTC
TRBV6-6,12,NA,TRBJ1-2,TRBD1,CASSRTGDGYTF,TGTGCCAGCAGTCGGACAGGGGACGGCTACACCTTC
TRBV4-1,14,NA,TRBJ2-3,NA,CASSQGAGTDTQYF,TGCGCCAGCAGCCAGGGGGCCGGCACAGATACGCAGTATTTT
TRBV5-4,13,NA,TRBJ1-1,NA,CASSSGMNGEAFF,TGTGCCAGCAGCTCAGGTATGAATGGTGAAGCTTTCTTT
TRBV3-1/TRBV3-2,14,once,TRBJ1-1,TRBD1,CASSTQGSHTEAFF,TGTGCCAGCAGCACACAGGGGTCCCACACTGAAGCTTTCTTT
TRBV9,12,NA,TRBJ2-7,NA,CASSPASNEQYF,TGTGCCAGCAGCCCCGCGTCGAACGAGCAGTACTTC
TRBV11-2,14,NA,TRBJ1-2,NA,CASSLDTGPYGYTF,TGTGCCAGCAGCTTAGATACAGGACCCTATGGCTACACCTTC
TRBV11-2,19,NA,TRBJ2-3,TRBD2,CASSLLPGVAGVYADTQYF,TGTGCCAGCAGCCTCCTCCCAGGGGTAGCGGGGGTCTACGCAGATACGCAGTATTTT
TRBV21-1,15,once,TRBJ1-1,NA,CASSKARRGGTEAFF,TGTGCCAGCAGCAAAGCAAGACGGGGGGGCACTGAAGCTTTCTTT